The clone carrying this T cell receptor (beta chain) was picked up many times. Its antigen is unidentified. The observed sequence ends 3 residues before the CDR3 terminus, with the missing tail filled in from the germline J gene. The ends lost 4 bases at V and 5 bases at J; junction bases unmatched: 9. CDR1 is SGHTA, CDR2 FQGTGA, per germline. This CDR3 comprises 15 residues. The sample originates from a study of T cell clonality in common variable immunodeficiency. Findings of the study overall: In common variable immunodeficiency, TCR beta chains reportedly carried fewer deletions and N-nucleotide insertions. CVID subjects had higher TCRbeta clonality than healthy controls, most marked in about a third. Shared TCRbeta clones were fewer between CVID subjects than controls.

The protocol was immunoSEQ multiplex PCR, while the TCRdb copy is restricted to in-frame clones and leaves out a portion. Recorded here are about 33,000 clones, none singletons. The TCR sequence derives from a human donor with common variable immunodeficiency. The sequenced sample consisted of peripheral blood mononuclear cells. The chain is built from TRBV7-3 and TRBJ2-3; 7 bases match TRBD1. CDR3 DNA (partial): TGTGCCAGCAGCTCGACAGGGTCCTGGGGAGATACG. Protein product: CASSSTGSWGDT. The whole CDR3 is CASSSTGSWGDTQYF.